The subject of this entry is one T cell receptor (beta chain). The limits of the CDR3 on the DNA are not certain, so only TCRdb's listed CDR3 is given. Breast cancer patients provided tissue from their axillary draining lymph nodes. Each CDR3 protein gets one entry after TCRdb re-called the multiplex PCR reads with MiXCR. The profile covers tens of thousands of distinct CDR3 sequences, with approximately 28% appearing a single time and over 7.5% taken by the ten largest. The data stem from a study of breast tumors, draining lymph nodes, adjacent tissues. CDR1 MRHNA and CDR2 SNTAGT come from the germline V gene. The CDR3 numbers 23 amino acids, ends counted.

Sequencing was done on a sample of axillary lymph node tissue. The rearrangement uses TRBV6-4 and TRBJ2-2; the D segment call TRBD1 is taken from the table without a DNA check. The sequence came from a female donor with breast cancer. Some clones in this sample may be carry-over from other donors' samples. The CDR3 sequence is CASTVTAIYYEQYFGPGTRELFF.